These 31 T cell receptor beta chains were sequenced from one sample in a study of blood T cell repertoires in COVID-19. Sequenced by immunoSEQ multiplex PCR; TCRdb stores in-frame clones only, minus some. The sample records about 300,000 clones, 86% being singletons. The sample was PBMCs or T cells enriched from blood (not recorded which). These receptors came from a woman aged 18-30 years who had recovered from COVID-19.

This chain joins TRBV18 and TRBJ1-1; TRBD1 matches 7 bases. Germline-derived CDR1 and CDR2 are KGHSH and LQKENI. The CDR3 length is 15 residues. V was pared by 4 bases and J by 3 bases, with 8 bases of the junction left unmatched. This chain's CDR3 is CASSLGRQGDTEAFF. For the CDR3, the DNA is TGTGCCAGCTCACTCGGACGACAGGGAGACACTGAAGCTTTCTTT.

The chain uses TRBV9 and TRBJ2-1, with D uncertain. Deletions cut 3 bases from V and 2 bases from J, with 15 bases between. Germline loops: CDR1 SGDLS, CDR2 YYNGEE. This CDR3 contains 16 residues. CDR3 residues: CASSDLGAVAYNEQFF. CDR3 in DNA: TGTGCCAGCAGCGACCTGGGCGCCGTCGCCTACAATGAGCAGTTCTTC.

As DNA, the CDR3 is TGTGCCAGTAGTAAATTAGTACAGGGTGATGGCTACACCTTC. Translation gives CASSKLVQGDGYTF. The chain couples TRBV19 to TRBJ1-2; TRBD1 is a possible D gene (6 bases). Germline V gives CDR1 LNHDA, CDR2 SQIVND (reference sequence). The CDR3 is made up of 14 amino acids. V gave up 4 bases and J gave up 6 bases, with 15 bases separating them. Full variable domain (missing parts from reference TRBV19 and TRBJ1-2): DGGITQSPKYLFRKEGQNVTLSCEQNLNHDAMYWYRQDPGQGLRLIYYSQIVNDFQKGDIAEGYSVSREKKESFPLTVTSAQKNPTAFYLCASSKLVQGDGYTFGSGTRLTVV.

The CDR3 DNA follows: TGCGCCAGCAGCTTCGGACAAGGGGGCGAGCAGTACTTC. Translating it yields CASSFGQGGEQYF. The chain combines TRBV5-1 with TRBJ2-7, with D maybe TRBD1 (6 bases). The V end was cut by 2 bases, the J end by 6 bases, with 12 bases between. Germline CDR1 and CDR2: SGHRS and YFSETQ. CDR3 length equals 13 residues.

J is TRBJ1-6 and V is TRBV28; TRBD1 aligns across 8 bases. Germline values: CDR1 MDHEN, CDR2 SYDVKM. CDR3 length: 13 residues. J lost 17 bases, V lost 3 bases, and 9 bases had no gene match. Written as DNA, the CDR3 is TGTGCCAGCAGTTTTATGGACAGGGATTTCTTCCACTTT. Its translation is CASSFMDRDFFHF.

The V and J genes are TRBV9 and TRBJ1-1, with TRBD1 identical over 7 bases. Per germline, CDR1 SGDLS and CDR2 YYNGEE. Trimming at V came to 3 bases and at J to 8 bases, leaving 7 bases not matched to a gene. The CDR3 contains 13 residues. The CDR3 DNA reads TGTGCCAGCAGCGGGAAACAGGGGACAGAAGCTTTCTTT. It yields the protein CASSGKQGTEAFF.

This chain links TRBV7-9 with TRBJ2-1; D possibly corresponds to TRBD1 (6 bases). The length of the CDR3 is 14 residues. Germline CDR1 reads SEHNR; CDR2 reads FQNEAQ (reference sequence). Trimming removed 5 bases from V and 4 bases from J, with 12 bases in between. The chain's CDR3 is CASSARDKYNEQFF. As DNA, the CDR3 is TGTGCCAGCAGCGCCCGGGACAAATACAATGAGCAGTTCTTC. Full variable domain (missing parts from reference TRBV7-9 and TRBJ2-1): DTGVSQNPRHKITKRGQNVTFRCDPISEHNRLYWYRQTLGQGPEFLTYFQNEAQLEKSRLLSDRFSAERPKGSFSTLEIQRTEQGDSAMYLCASSARDKYNEQFFGPGTRLTVL.

CDR3 sequence: CASSLAGTDTQYF. The CDR3 nucleotides are TGTGCCAGCAGCTTAGCGGGCACAGATACGCAGTATTTT. The chain has TRBV11-2 and TRBJ2-3; D is uncertain. The CDR3 contains 13 residues. Trimming shortened V by 1 base and J by 1 base, and 3 bases separated the two germline ends. CDR1 is SGHAT, CDR2 FQNNGV, per germline.

Remarks on this clone: One end of the junction varies from germline; a read error may be responsible. This chain joins TRBV7-2 and TRBJ2-5, with D perhaps TRBD1 (6 bases). Germline CDR1 and CDR2: SGHTA and FQGNSA. The CDR3 is made up of 14 amino acids. CDR3 region: CASSLGQHQETQYF. The CDR3 DNA is TGTGCCAGCAGTTTAGGACAGCACCAAGAGACCCAGTACTTC.

The chain carries TRBV7-9 and TRBJ1-2, with TRBD1 as a possible D gene (5 bases). This CDR3 is 17 amino acids long. The V end was cut by 3 bases, the J end by 2 bases, with 19 bases between. Germline lookup yields CDR1 SEHNR and CDR2 FQNEAQ (reference sequence). CDR3 bases: TGTGCCAGCAGCTTGAAGACAGACCATTACCTCAACTATGGCTACACCTTC. It specifies CASSLKTDHYLNYGYTF.

V usage is TRBV30 and J usage is TRBJ2-7; 7 bases map to TRBD1. This CDR3 spans 15 amino acids. The germline V gene has CDR1 GTSNPN and CDR2 SVGIG (reference sequence). V shed 8 bases and J 9 bases; nucleotides not matched to a gene: 22. The CDR3 coding sequence is TGTGCCCTCCAAAACCGGGACAGAGGTTTCAGAAGGCAGTACTTC. Amino acids: CALQNRDRGFRRQYF.

In this sample, this clone turned up a few times. V is TRBV21-1 and J is TRBJ1-1. TRBV21-1 is given as a pseudogene. This CDR3 has 13 amino acids. The CDR3 protein is CASSKARNTEAFF. The CDR3 DNA reads as TGTGCCAGCAGCAAAGCGCGGAACACTGAAGCTTTCTTT.

The chain links TRBV2 to TRBJ2-5, with a tentative D call TRBD2 (5 bases). CDR3 length: 13 amino acids. The germline CDR1 and CDR2 sequences are SNHLY and FYNNEI. V was pared by 3 bases and J by 3 bases, with 8 bases between. CDR3 loop: CASSENGKETQYF. DNA of the CDR3: TGTGCCAGCAGTGAGAACGGGAAAGAGACCCAGTACTTC.

This clone was found a few times. The V call is TRBV12-5, the J call TRBJ1-2; D possibly corresponds to TRBD1 (6 bases). Germline CDR1 and CDR2: LGHNT and FRNRAP. The CDR3 has 17 amino acids. V lost 0 bases, J lost 2 bases, and 16 bases lay in between. CDR3 amino acids: CASGLVHYKGGNYGYTF. The CDR3 DNA sequence: TGTGCTAGTGGTTTGGTACACTATAAAGGGGGAAACTATGGCTACACCTTC.

The chain is built from TRBV28 and TRBJ2-7; 7 bases align to TRBD2. The trim removed 3 bases at V and 2 bases at J, leaving 10 bases unmatched. The length of the CDR3 is 16 residues. Germline V gives CDR1 MDHEN, CDR2 SYDVKM. The CDR3 region has the DNA TGTGCCAGCAGTTTGTCAGGCGGGAGATCTCCCTACGAGCAGTACTTC. Translating gives CASSLSGGRSPYEQYF.

The chain couples TRBV10-1 to TRBJ1-6, with 8 bases that match TRBD1. Germline CDR1 and CDR2: WNHNN and SYGVQD (reference sequence). Germline trimming cut 3 bases from V and 10 bases from J; bases unmatched to any gene: 5. The CDR3 has 14 amino acids. CDR3 region: CASSEDRGGSPLHF. The CDR3 DNA is TGCGCCAGCAGTGAAGACAGGGGAGGCTCACCCCTCCACTTT.

This chain connects TRBV18 to TRBJ1-1; 10 bases agree with TRBD1. Losses at the gene ends were 4 bases for V and 11 bases for J; bases not matched to a gene: 7. CDR1 and CDR2 from the germline V gene are KGHSH and LQKENI. The CDR3 spans 13 residues. The CDR3 nucleotides read TGTGCCAGCTCACGTGAGGGGGGACAGGGGGCTTTCTTT. Its protein is CASSREGGQGAFF.

In its sample, this clone was seen a few times. The chain has TRBV15 and TRBJ2-1; 9 bases agree with TRBD1. The length of the CDR3 is 14 residues. Germline V CDR1 and CDR2: LNHNV, YYDKDF (reference sequence). V trimming: 5 bases; J trimming: 6 bases; junction bases outside the gene matches: 5. The CDR3 DNA reads TGTGCCACCAGCCCACAGGGGGCTCTCAATGAGCAGTTCTTC. It codes for CATSPQGALNEQFF.

The chain couples TRBV19 to TRBJ1-3; 7 nucleotides agree with TRBD1. Germline V lookup: CDR1 LNHDA, CDR2 SQIVND (reference sequence). The CDR3 contains 15 residues. Trimming removed 6 bases from V and 8 bases from J; junction bases left unmatched: 13. CDR3 sequence: CASRDTGAGSDTIYF. CDR3 coding DNA: TGTGCCAGTAGGGATACAGGGGCGGGCAGCGACACCATATATTTT.

This clone appeared a few times. This rearrangement joins TRBV7-9 to TRBJ2-7, with D possibly TRBD1 on 5 matching bases. The CDR3 loop spans 13 amino acids. Trimming took off 5 bases at V and 3 bases at J, with 11 bases between the two ends. Germline V lookup: CDR1 SEHNR, CDR2 FQNEAQ (reference sequence). The CDR3, as DNA: TGTGCCAGCAGCGCCAGGGATATCTACGAGCAGTACTTC. Translated: CASSARDIYEQYF.

This clone was picked up many times. The chain uses TRBV6-6 and TRBJ1-2; 7 nucleotides align to TRBD1. Germline assignment: CDR1 MNHNY and CDR2 SVGAGI (reference sequence). CDR3 length: 11 amino acids. With V trimmed by 8 bases and J by 6 bases, 3 bases remained unmatched. The CDR3 loop reads CASPTGHGYTF. The DNA of the CDR3 is TGTGCCAGCCCGACAGGGCATGGCTACACCTTC.

This sequence joins TRBV19 and TRBJ2-1, with TRBD1 identical over 8 bases. The CDR3 loop spans 15 amino acids. J lost 5 bases, V lost 3 bases, and 6 bases had no gene match. From germline, CDR1 is LNHDA and CDR2 SQIVND (reference sequence). CDR3 protein: CASSIFGQGNNEQFF. DNA for the CDR3: TGTGCCAGTAGTATTTTTGGACAGGGAAACAATGAGCAGTTCTTC.

This sequence joins TRBV11-2 and TRBJ2-1; 7 bases fit TRBD1. Germline V lookup: CDR1 SGHAT, CDR2 FQNNGV. The CDR3 extends over 12 amino acids. The J segment lost 10 bases and the V segment lost 3 bases, leaving 3 bases of the junction unmatched. CDR3 DNA: TGTGCCAGCAGCTTCACAGGGGCAGAGCAGTTCTTC. It is translated as CASSFTGAEQFF.

The V call is TRBV5-1, the J call TRBJ2-5, with D perhaps matching TRBD2 (5 bases). The CDR3 contains 13 residues. CDR1 and CDR2 (germline): SGHRS, YFSETQ. V was clipped by 3 bases and J by 2 bases, with 8 bases between them. DNA of the CDR3: TGCGCCAGCAGCTCCGGGATTCAAGAGACCCAGTACTTC. It translates to CASSSGIQETQYF.

The V gene is TRBV30, the J gene TRBJ1-5, with TRBD1 as a possible D gene (6 bases). The CDR3 has 13 residues. V was clipped by 2 bases and J by 4 bases, with 9 bases between them. CDR1 is GTSNPN and CDR2 is SVGIG in the germline V gene (reference sequence). CDR3 protein: CAWSTGPNQPQHF. The CDR3 bases are TGTGCCTGGAGTACAGGGCCGAATCAGCCCCAGCATTTT. Full variable domain (outside the CDR3, taken from reference TRBV30 and TRBJ1-5): SQTIHQWPATLVQPVGSPLSLECTVEGTSNPNLYWYRQAAGRGLQLLFYSVGIGQISSEVPQNLSASRPQDRQFILSSKKLLLSDSGFYLCAWSTGPNQPQHFGDGTRLSIL.

V gene TRBV6-2 or TRBV6-3 combines with J gene TRBJ1-2, with D hard to call. This CDR3 has 12 residues. With 5 bases removed from V and 5 bases from J, the gap between germline ends came to 9 bases. Germline lookup yields CDR1 MNHEY and CDR2 SVGEGT. The CDR3 DNA reads as TGTGCCAGCAGTCCGGACTCGTATGGCTACACCTTC. Its protein is CASSPDSYGYTF.

The chain links TRBV4-1 to TRBJ2-2; tentatively, D is TRBD1 (6 bases). Per germline, CDR1 MGHRA and CDR2 YSYEKL. The CDR3 is 15 amino acids. Trimming pared 2 bases from V and 7 bases from J, leaving 14 bases between. The CDR3 coding sequence is TGCGCCAGCAGCCAACCCACCGACAGGCTCGGGGAGCTGTTTTTT. It encodes CASSQPTDRLGELFF.

In its sample, this clone was seen once. V gene TRBV29-1 combines with J gene TRBJ1-1; a weak D match, TRBD1 (5 bases). Germline-derived CDR1 and CDR2 are SQVTM and ANQGSEA. The CDR3 runs 12 residues. The V gene lost 5 bases and the J gene lost 11 bases, with 18 bases spanning the gap. Here the CDR3 DNA reads TGCAGCGTTTACCGGGACTGGGAACGGGCTTTCTTT. Amino acids: CSVYRDWERAFF.

This CDR3 reads CASSEVWDSPQETQYF. The CDR3 DNA sequence: TGCGCCAGCAGTGAAGTATGGGACTCCCCCCAAGAGACCCAGTACTTC. J is TRBJ2-5 and V is TRBV10-1; maybe TRBD2 (6 bases). This CDR3 has 16 amino acids. Germline CDR1 WNHNN, CDR2 SYGVQD (reference sequence). The V end was cut by 3 bases, the J end by 1 base, with 15 bases between.

This chain connects TRBV6-5 to TRBJ1-2; TRBD1 matches at 8 bases. With V trimmed by 8 bases and J by 4 bases, 9 bases remained unmatched. Germline values: CDR1 MNHEY, CDR2 SVGAGI. The CDR3 consists of 14 residues. CDR3 region: CASALGQGGYGYTF. CDR3 nucleotides: TGTGCCAGCGCGCTAGGACAGGGAGGCTATGGCTACACCTTC.

V gene TRBV4-1 combines with J gene TRBJ1-5; the D gene is possibly TRBD1 (6 bases). The germline V gene has CDR1 MGHRA and CDR2 YSYEKL. V shed 1 base and J shed 6 bases, with 16 bases lying between them. There are 16 residues in the CDR3. CDR3 region: CASSQGGQNRGQPQHF. CDR3 DNA sequence: TGCGCCAGCAGCCAAGGCGGACAGAACCGGGGTCAGCCCCAGCATTTT.